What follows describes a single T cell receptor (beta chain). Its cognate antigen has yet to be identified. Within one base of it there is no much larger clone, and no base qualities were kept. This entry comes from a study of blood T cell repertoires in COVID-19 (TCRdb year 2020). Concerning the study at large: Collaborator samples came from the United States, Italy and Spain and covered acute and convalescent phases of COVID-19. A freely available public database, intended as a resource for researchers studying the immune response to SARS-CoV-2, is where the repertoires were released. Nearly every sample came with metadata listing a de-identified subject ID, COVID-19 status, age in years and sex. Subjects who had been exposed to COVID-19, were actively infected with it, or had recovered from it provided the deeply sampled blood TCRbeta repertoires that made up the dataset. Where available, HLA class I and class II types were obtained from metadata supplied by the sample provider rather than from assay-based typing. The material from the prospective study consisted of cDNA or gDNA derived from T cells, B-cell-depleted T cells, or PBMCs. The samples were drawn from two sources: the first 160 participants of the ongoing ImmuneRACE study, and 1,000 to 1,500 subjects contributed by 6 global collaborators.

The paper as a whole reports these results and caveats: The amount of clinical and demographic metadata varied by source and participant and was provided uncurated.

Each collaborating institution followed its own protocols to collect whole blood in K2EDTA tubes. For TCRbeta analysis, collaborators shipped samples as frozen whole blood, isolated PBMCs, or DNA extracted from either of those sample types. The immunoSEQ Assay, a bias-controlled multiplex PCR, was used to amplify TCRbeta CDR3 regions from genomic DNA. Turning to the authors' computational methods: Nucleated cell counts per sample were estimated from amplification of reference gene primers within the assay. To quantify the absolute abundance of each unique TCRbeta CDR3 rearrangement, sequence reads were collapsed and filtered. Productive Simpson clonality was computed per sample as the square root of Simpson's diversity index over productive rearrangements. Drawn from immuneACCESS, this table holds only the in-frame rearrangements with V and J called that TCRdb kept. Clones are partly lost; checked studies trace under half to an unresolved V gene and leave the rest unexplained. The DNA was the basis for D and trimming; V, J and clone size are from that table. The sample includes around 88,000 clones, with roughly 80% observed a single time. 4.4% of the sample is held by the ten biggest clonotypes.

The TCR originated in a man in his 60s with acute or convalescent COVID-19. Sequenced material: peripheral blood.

The DNA is as follows: TGTGCCAGCAGCTTGGGACAGACTCCCCCCACCTTC. It translates as CASSLGQTPPTF. This chain is built from TRBV5-4 and TRBJ1-2; TRBD1 could be the D gene, as 5 bases match. V is shortened by 0 bases, J by 13 bases, and the region joining them spans 13 bases. The cysteine opens and the phenylalanine closes a CDR3 of 12 amino acids. Just CDR3 DNA is preserved here, 36 bases in frame from base 1. Reading the germline V gene (reference sequence) gives CDR1 SGHNT and CDR2 YYREEE.